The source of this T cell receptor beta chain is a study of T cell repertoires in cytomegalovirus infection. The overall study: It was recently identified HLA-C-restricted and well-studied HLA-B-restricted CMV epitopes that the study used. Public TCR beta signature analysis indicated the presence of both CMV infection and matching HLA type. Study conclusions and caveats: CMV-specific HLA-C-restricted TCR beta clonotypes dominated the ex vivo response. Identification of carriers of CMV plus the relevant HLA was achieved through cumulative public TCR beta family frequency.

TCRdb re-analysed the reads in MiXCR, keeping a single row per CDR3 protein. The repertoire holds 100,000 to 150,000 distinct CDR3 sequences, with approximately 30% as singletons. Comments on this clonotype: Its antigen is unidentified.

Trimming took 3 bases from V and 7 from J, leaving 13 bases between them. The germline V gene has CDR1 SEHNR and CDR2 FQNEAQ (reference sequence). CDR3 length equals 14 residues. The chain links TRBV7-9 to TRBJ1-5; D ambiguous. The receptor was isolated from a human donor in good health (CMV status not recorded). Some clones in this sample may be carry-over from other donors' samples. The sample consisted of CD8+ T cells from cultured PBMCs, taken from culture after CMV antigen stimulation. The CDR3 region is CASSFQGREQPQHF. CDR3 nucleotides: TGTGCCAGCAGCTTCCAAGGGAGGGAACAGCCCCAGCATTTT.